This T cell receptor beta chain was found in a study of T-cell memory formation after mild COVID-19. Whole-study results and caveats: Memory cells collected pre-infection included some clones that later responded, suggesting cross-reactive memory joined. The main location of contracting CD4+ clones was CM and EM, and that of contracting CD8+ clones was EMRA.

5'RACE primed at constant segments yielded TCR alpha and TCR beta cDNA libraries bearing sample barcodes and UMIs. MiXCR was run by TCRdb on the 5' RACE reads, yielding one entry per CDR3 protein. The sample has fewer than 250,000 distinct CDR3 sequences, 10% to 13% seen once. Deletions cut 1 base from V and 1 base from J, with 7 bases between. Germline CDR1 reads SEHNR; CDR2 reads FQNEAQ (reference sequence). CDR3 size: 14 residues. This clonotype was seen only a few times. The antigen is not known. This clonotype originated in a man between 18 and 35 years old who had mild COVID-19 (a few samples of this study predate the infection). Cell type and time point are not known. Sequenced input: PBMCs or a T cell subset sorted from them (not recorded which). The chain employs TRBV7-9 and TRBJ1-1; no definite D call. In DNA form, the CDR3 reads TGTGCCAGCAGCTTAGTTCTAAAGAACACTGAAGCTTTCTTT. Translating gives CASSLVLKNTEAFF.